Following are 22 T cell receptor beta chains from one sample sequenced in a study of shared clonotypes between healthy human individuals. TCRdb keeps only in-frame clones here, not all; method: immunoSEQ multiplex PCR. Of around 2.5 million clones listed, 80% to 95% are singletons. Sequences were obtained from naive CD4+ T cells from PBMCs. The subset here: CD45RA+ positively selected. These receptors came from a man aged 18 to 35 in good health. Some clones in this sample may be carry-over from other donors' samples.

The gene calls are TRBV23-1 and TRBJ1-1; possible D gene TRBD1, 5 bases. TRBV23-1 is flagged as an ORF with uncertain function. The CDR3 loop spans 13 amino acids. V shed 4 bases and J shed 1 base, with 7 bases lying between them. CDR3 in DNA: TGCGCCAGCAGTCTGGGGGAGAACACTGAAGCTTTCTTT. Its translation is CASSLGENTEAFF.

V and J are TRBV7-9 and TRBJ2-1, with 8 bases that match TRBD1. Germline values: CDR1 SEHNR, CDR2 FQNEAQ (reference sequence). The CDR3 has 17 residues. The V gene end was trimmed by 4 bases and the J gene end by 7 bases; junction bases not matched to a gene: 15. CDR3 nucleotide sequence: TGTGCCAGCAGCTCGAACCGCCCCCGGACAGGGAGAAATGAGCAGTTCTTC. Its protein is CASSSNRPRTGRNEQFF.

This chain joins TRBV2 and TRBJ2-5; D could derive from TRBD1 or TRBD2 (5 bases each). The ends were cut back, 4 bases at V and 10 bases at J, with 16 bases in the middle. Germline V lookup: CDR1 SNHLY, CDR2 FYNNEI. CDR3 length: 13 amino acids. In DNA, the CDR3 is TGTGCCAGCAGTGTCGCCGGGACGTCCGGCCAGTACTTC. It yields the protein CASSVAGTSGQYF.

This chain joins TRBV29-1 and TRBJ2-3, with D perhaps given as TRBD1 or TRBD2 (6 bases each). The CDR3 loop spans 15 amino acids. V lost 6 bases and J lost 2, with 18 bases in between. Looked up from germline, CDR1 is SQVTM and CDR2 is ANQGSEA. CDR3 protein: CSVGVGGEITDTQYF. The CDR3 DNA follows: TGCAGCGTGGGGGTCGGGGGCGAAATCACAGATACGCAGTATTTT.

This clone has a single count. The chain links TRBV11-1 to TRBJ2-3; 7 bases agree with TRBD1. The germline gives CDR1 SGHAT, CDR2 FQDESV (reference sequence). The CDR3 sequence is 15 residues long. V trimming: 5 bases; J trimming: 14 bases; junction bases outside the gene matches: 19. The DNA of the CDR3 is TGTGCCAGCAGCCCGACAGGGTCCGGGCCGCAAGCGGCGTATTTT. Residues: CASSPTGSGPQAAYF.

The J gene is TRBJ1-4, the V gene TRBV7-9; tentative D call: TRBD1 (6 bases). Trimming took off 1 base at V and 4 bases at J, with 7 bases between the two ends. The germline V gene encodes CDR1 SEHNR and CDR2 FQNEAQ (reference sequence). The CDR3 runs to 14 residues. The CDR3 region has the DNA TGTGCCAGCAGCTTAGGACAGGATAATGAAAAACTGTTTTTT. Translation gives CASSLGQDNEKLFF.

The chain recombines TRBV19 with TRBJ2-5; unclear D gene. Looked up from germline, CDR1 is LNHDA and CDR2 is SQIVND (reference sequence). Trimming shortened V by 1 base and J by 4 bases, and 13 bases separated the two germline ends. The CDR3 consists of 15 residues. CDR3 nucleotides: TGTGCCAGTAGTATAGTCGCGGCAAGGGCAGAGACCCAGTACTTC. Protein product: CASSIVAARAETQYF.

CDR3 DNA sequence: TGTGCCATCAGTGAGGGTCGGGGCTTTTTAGGTCAGCCCCAGCATTTT. This sequence encodes CAISEGRGFLGQPQHF. The chain couples TRBV10-3 to TRBJ1-5, with D tentatively TRBD1 (5 bases). V was pared by 2 bases and J by 6 bases, with 17 bases between. Germline V lookup: CDR1 ENHRY, CDR2 SYGVKD. CDR3 length: 16 amino acids.

The CDR3 region is CASSPSSPSSYNEQFF. The DNA for the CDR3 is TGTGCCAGCTCACCAAGTTCACCGAGCTCCTACAATGAGCAGTTCTTC. V and J are TRBV18 and TRBJ2-1; D not certain. Germline CDR1 is KGHSH and CDR2 is LQKENI. V gave up 2 bases and J gave up 0 bases, with 11 bases separating them. This CDR3 contains 16 residues.

V usage is TRBV5-4 and J usage is TRBJ1-1, with 8 bases matching TRBD1. Germline CDR1 reads SGHNT; CDR2 reads YYREEE (reference sequence). V lost 5 bases, J lost 1 base, and 10 bases stayed unmatched. The CDR3 is 16 residues long. CDR3 protein: CASRGSGGAGNTEAFF. CDR3 DNA sequence: TGTGCCAGCAGGGGATCAGGGGGCGCAGGGAACACTGAAGCTTTCTTT.

The chain has TRBV21-1 and TRBJ2-1; the D call in the table, TRBD2, was not verified against the DNA. TRBV21-1 is given as a pseudogene. The CDR3 consists of 14 residues. CDR3 bases: TGTGCCAGGAGGTCTAGCGGGACCAACAATGAGCAGTTCTTC. This codes for CARRSSGTNNEQFF.

In DNA, the CDR3 is TGTGCCAGCAGCCATCCACCGTACAATGAGCAGTTCTTC. As protein: CASSHPPYNEQFF. The J gene is TRBJ2-1, the V gene TRBV5-4; D unclear. Trimming left V 4 bases short and J 4 bases short, with 9 bases between. The CDR3 consists of 13 residues. Looked up from germline, CDR1 is SGHNT and CDR2 is YYREEE (reference sequence).

The chain is built from TRBV7-2 and TRBJ2-1; no firm D call. From germline, CDR1 is SGHTA and CDR2 FQGNSA. Trimming removed 2 bases from V and 7 bases from J, with 12 bases in between. The CDR3 consists of 14 residues. The CDR3 nucleotides are TGTGCCAGCAGCTTAATGGGCTTCACGAATGAGCAGTTCTTC. Translating gives CASSLMGFTNEQFF.

The chain combines TRBV18 with TRBJ2-7; TRBD1 matches at 7 bases. Germline V gene data show CDR1 as KGHSH and CDR2 as LQKENI. J was trimmed by 2 bases and V by 3 bases; bases with no gene match: 7. The CDR3 sequence is 15 residues long. CDR3 in amino acids: CASSPGDSRAYEQYF. CDR3 DNA: TGTGCCAGCTCACCCGGGGACAGCCGAGCCTACGAGCAGTACTTC.

As to this clone: The same CDR3 arises from other DNA sequences in this sample as well. The chain is built from TRBV19 and TRBJ1-5; a possible D gene is TRBD1 (5 bases). This CDR3 has 14 amino acids. Trimming stripped 6 bases from V and 1 base from J, with 10 bases between. Germline loops: CDR1 LNHDA, CDR2 SQIVND (reference sequence). CDR3 sequence: CASRDRGSNQPQHF. In nucleotides, the CDR3 is TGTGCCAGTAGGGATCGGGGGAGCAATCAGCCCCAGCATTTT. The full variable domain, rest sourced from reference TRBV19 and TRBJ1-5, is DGGITQSPKYLFRKEGQNVTLSCEQNLNHDAMYWYRQDPGQGLRLIYYSQIVNDFQKGDIAEGYSVSREKKESFPLTVTSAQKNPTAFYLCASRDRGSNQPQHFGDGTRLSIL.

Here the CDR3 reads CASSRSGGPPNEKLFF. DNA for the CDR3: TGTGCCAGCAGTCGCTCAGGGGGGCCCCCTAATGAAAAACTGTTTTTT. The chain is built from TRBV28 and TRBJ1-4; 7 positions match TRBD1. There are 16 residues in the CDR3. V was pared by 5 bases and J by 3 bases, with 9 bases of the junction left unmatched. In germline, CDR1 is MDHEN, CDR2 SYDVKM.

This clone was observed a single time. The chain recombines TRBV7-2 with TRBJ2-5, with 11 positions matching TRBD2. The CDR3 runs 15 residues. Germline-derived CDR1 and CDR2 are SGHTA and FQGNSA. The trim removed 6 bases at V and 4 bases at J, leaving 7 bases unmatched. CDR3 sequence: CASSKSGTSGETQYF. DNA for the CDR3: TGTGCCAGCAGTAAGTCCGGGACTAGCGGAGAGACCCAGTACTTC.

The chain is built from TRBV10-1 and TRBJ2-2, with D possibly matching TRBD1 (6 bases). Between the trimmed V and J ends, which lost 5 bases and 6 bases, there was a span of 13 bases. From germline, CDR1 is WNHNN and CDR2 SYGVQD (reference sequence). The CDR3 is 14 residues long. CDR3 region: CASSTNRDAGELFF. CDR3 nucleotide sequence: TGCGCCAGCAGTACTAACAGGGATGCCGGGGAGCTGTTTTTT.

The chain has TRBV11-2 and TRBJ2-7; TRBD2 might be the D (5 bases). Germline CDR1 and CDR2: SGHAT and FQNNGV. CDR3 length: 10 residues. This CDR3 reads CASRDYEQYF. For the CDR3, the DNA is TGTGCGTCTCGGGACTACGAGCAGTACTTC.

The V call is TRBV10-2, the J call TRBJ2-1, with D unclear. Germline assignment: CDR1 WSHSY and CDR2 SAAADI. This CDR3 has 16 amino acids. V gave up 5 bases and J gave up 1 base, with 15 bases separating them. The CDR3 loop reads CASSPSRIGSYNEQFF. Written as DNA, the CDR3 is TGCGCCAGCAGTCCCAGTCGGATCGGATCCTACAATGAGCAGTTCTTC.

This sequence joins TRBV5-1 and TRBJ1-2, with D possibly being TRBD1 (5 bases). V was pared by 5 bases and J by 1 base, with 15 bases between. The CDR3 totals 15 residues. Germline V gene sequence: CDR1 SGHRS, CDR2 YFSETQ. The CDR3 region is CASRRQDSSNYGYTF. CDR3 DNA: TGCGCCAGCAGAAGACAAGACAGCAGTAACTATGGCTACACCTTC.

The chain uses TRBV7-3 and TRBJ2-2; the D gene is possibly TRBD2 (5 bases). Germline values: CDR1 SGHTA, CDR2 FQGTGA. The CDR3 spans 13 residues. Trimming took 8 bases from V and 0 from J, leaving 7 bases between them. The CDR3 DNA sequence: TGTGCCAGCTCCGGGGCGAACACCGGGGAGCTGTTTTTT. This gives the protein CASSGANTGELFF.